The 22 T cell receptor beta chains below come from one sample, sequenced in a study of T cells after yellow fever vaccination. From the 5' RACE reads, TCRdb called clonotypes with MiXCR, one entry per CDR3 protein. This table has 100,000 to 150,000 distinct CDR3 sequences, roughly 7.2% appearing once. The sequencing here drew on CD4+ T cells sorted from PBMCs, taken more than 35 days after the first yellow fever vaccination. These receptors were obtained from a man younger than 30 who received the YFV17D yellow fever vaccine.

This clonotype was observed at least ten times. V usage is TRBV29-1 and J usage is TRBJ1-2; D remains ambiguous. This CDR3 is 13 amino acids long. CDR1 and CDR2 (germline): SQVTM, ANQGSEA. The ends were cut back, 6 bases at V and 0 bases at J, with 11 bases in the middle. In DNA form, the CDR3 reads TGCAGCGTCACAGCACCAGCTAACTATGGCTACACCTTC. It encodes CSVTAPANYGYTF.

This clonotype appeared many times. The chain employs TRBV7-2 and TRBJ2-7; D is unresolved. Between the trimmed V and J ends, which lost 5 bases and 4 bases, there was a span of 6 bases. Germline loops: CDR1 SGHTA, CDR2 FQGNSA. This CDR3 region has 11 residues. The CDR3 DNA is TGTGCCAGCAGCGGGTTTTACGAGCAGTACTTC. Its protein is CASSGFYEQYF.

At least ten counts were recorded for this clonotype. V and J are TRBV7-9 and TRBJ2-3, with D tentatively TRBD1 (5 bases). From germline, CDR1 is SEHNR and CDR2 FQNEAQ (reference sequence). This CDR3 spans 15 amino acids. The V and J ends lost 5 bases and 3 bases respectively, with 15 bases between them. The CDR3: CASSTQGVGTDTQYF. In DNA form, the CDR3 reads TGTGCCAGCAGCACCCAGGGTGTGGGGACAGATACGCAGTATTTT.

This clonotype occurred a few times. The rearrangement uses TRBV11-1 and TRBJ2-3; 16 nucleotides line up with TRBD2. The junction had 14 bases not matched to a gene; V was cut back by 11 bases and J by 3 bases. The CDR3 totals 18 residues. Germline V gives CDR1 SGHAT, CDR2 FQDESV (reference sequence). The CDR3: CAVNPGLAGGPVTDTQYF. The CDR3 DNA reads TGTGCCGTCAACCCGGGACTAGCGGGGGGGCCCGTAACAGATACGCAGTATTTT.

This clonotype appeared many times. This chain uses TRBV5-1 with TRBJ2-1, with D perhaps matching TRBD1 (6 bases). The CDR3 covers 12 residues. In germline, CDR1 is SGHRS, CDR2 YFSETQ. Trimming pared 4 bases from V and 8 bases from J, leaving 10 bases between. The CDR3 sequence: CASSPDRHEQFF. CDR3 DNA: TGCGCCAGCAGCCCTGACAGGCATGAGCAGTTCTTC.

This clonotype was seen at least ten times. V usage is TRBV12-3 or TRBV12-4 and J usage is TRBJ2-3, with a tentative D call TRBD2 (7 bases). V shed 5 bases and J shed 2 bases, with 14 bases lying between them. The CDR3 runs 15 residues. CDR3 sequence: CASSTRGGDTDTQYF. DNA of the CDR3: TGTGCCAGCAGTACGAGGGGGGGGGACACAGATACGCAGTATTTT.

This sequence joins TRBV5-4 and TRBJ1-1; D is uncertain. This CDR3 has 14 residues. Germline CDR1 reads SGHNT; CDR2 reads YYREEE (reference sequence). V was pared by 0 bases and J by 3 bases, with 9 bases between. CDR3 sequence (DNA): TGTGCCAGCAGCTTGGAATACCAAGACACTGAAGCTTTCTTT. Translation gives CASSLEYQDTEAFF.

There are many counts of this clonotype. The V call is TRBV4-2, the J call TRBJ2-2, with 10 nucleotides matching TRBD1. V trimming: 0 bases; J trimming: 6 bases; junction bases outside the gene matches: 7. CDR1 and CDR2 from the germline V gene are LGHNA and YNFKEQ. This CDR3 has 17 residues. CDR3 loop: CASSQDLIGQGAGELFF. As DNA, the CDR3 is TGTGCCAGCAGCCAAGATCTTATCGGACAGGGGGCCGGGGAGCTGTTTTTT.

This clonotype was counted at least ten times. The CDR3 bases are TGCGCCAGCAGCCGGACTACAGGGAAGGGGGAGCTGTTTTTT. Amino acids: CASSRTTGKGELFF. The chain employs TRBV5-1 and TRBJ2-2; perhaps D is TRBD1 or TRBD2 (6 bases each). V lost 4 bases and J 8 bases, leaving 15 bases between the germline ends. CDR3 length: 14 amino acids. Looked up from germline, CDR1 is SGHRS and CDR2 is YFSETQ.

This clonotype has just a few counts. CDR3 coding DNA: TGTGCCACCAGCAGAGATTTGCCGGGAGCCGAAGACGAGCAGTACTTC. Translating gives CATSRDLPGAEDEQYF. V and J are TRBV15 and TRBJ2-7, with D maybe TRBD2 (6 bases). This CDR3 region has 16 residues. Germline CDR1 and CDR2: LNHNV and YYDKDF (reference sequence). V was pared by 0 bases and J by 5 bases, with 17 bases between.

This clonotype was observed many times. This chain connects TRBV4-3 to TRBJ2-7, with a weak D call TRBD2 (5 bases). Germline V gene lookup returns CDR1 LGHNA and CDR2 YSLEER. Trimming removed 0 bases at V and 0 bases at J, with 9 bases between. The CDR3 runs to 15 residues. CDR3 loop: CASSQETGYSYEQYF. The CDR3 coding sequence is TGCGCCAGCAGCCAAGAGACGGGGTACTCCTACGAGCAGTACTTC.

Only a few counts were recorded for this clonotype. The chain has TRBV5-4 and TRBJ2-3, with D unclear. Germline V gene lookup returns CDR1 SGHNT and CDR2 YYREEE (reference sequence). CDR3 size: 16 residues. The germline V and J ends were trimmed by 3 bases and 0 bases, with 14 bases remaining between them. The CDR3 DNA is TGTGCCAGCAGCTCCAAACAGCAATCTAGCACAGATACGCAGTATTTT. Its translation is CASSSKQQSSTDTQYF.

This clonotype was seen repeatedly, ten times or more. The chain has TRBV29-1 and TRBJ2-5; 9 nucleotides align to TRBD2. The junction had 4 bases not matched to a gene; V was cut back by 4 bases and J by 4 bases. The CDR3 runs to 13 residues. CDR1 is SQVTM and CDR2 is ANQGSEA in the germline V gene. This CDR3 reads CSVGSLAGETQYF. The CDR3 DNA is TGCAGCGTTGGGTCACTAGCGGGAGAGACCCAGTACTTC.

In this sample, this clonotype turned up many times. The chain recombines TRBV5-1 with TRBJ2-1; the match to TRBD1 covers 7 bases. Losses at the gene ends were 4 bases for V and 6 bases for J; bases not matched to a gene: 4. Germline V lookup: CDR1 SGHRS, CDR2 YFSETQ. There are 13 residues in the CDR3. The CDR3 DNA reads TGCGCCAGCAGCCTCGGGACAGTCAATGAGCAGTTCTTC. As protein: CASSLGTVNEQFF.

Many counts were recorded for this clonotype. This chain links TRBV7-2 with TRBJ1-5; maybe TRBD1 (5 bases). V was pared by 2 bases and J by 5 bases, with 10 bases between. CDR3 length equals 14 residues. Germline V gene data show CDR1 as SGHTA and CDR2 as FQGNSA. CDR3 in amino acids: CASSLYGADQPQHF. The CDR3 bases are TGTGCCAGCAGCTTATACGGGGCGGATCAGCCCCAGCATTTT.

In this sample, this clonotype turned up a few times. J is TRBJ1-2 and V is TRBV25-1; D is ambiguous. The CDR3 has 13 residues. Trimming stripped 3 bases from V and 8 bases from J, with 13 bases between. Germline V gene lookup returns CDR1 MGHDK and CDR2 SYGVNS. DNA for the CDR3: TGTGCCAGCAGTGACCCGTACAACTCCGGCTACACCTTC. Translation: CASSDPYNSGYTF.

This clonotype was recorded at least ten times. V is TRBV5-1 and J is TRBJ1-6; 9 nucleotides line up with TRBD1. Germline loops: CDR1 SGHRS, CDR2 YFSETQ. Germline trimming cut 4 bases from V and 14 bases from J; bases unmatched to any gene: 16. The CDR3 loop spans 16 amino acids. CDR3 coding DNA: TGCGCCAGCAGCACTGGTGGGACAGGGCCCCAAGTGACCCTCCACTTT. Translation gives CASSTGGTGPQVTLHF.

This clonotype has ten or more counts. V gene TRBV4-1 combines with J gene TRBJ2-5, with TRBD2 as a possible D gene (7 bases). Germline values: CDR1 MGHRA, CDR2 YSYEKL. Trimming took 0 bases from V and 2 from J, leaving 13 bases between them. This CDR3 is 16 amino acids long. The DNA of the CDR3 is TGCGCCAGCAGCCAAGAACCGCGGGGGCCTCAAGAGACCCAGTACTTC. Translated: CASSQEPRGPQETQYF.

This clonotype was picked up many times. This rearrangement joins TRBV10-3 to TRBJ2-2, with TRBD2 identical over 8 bases. Germline values: CDR1 ENHRY, CDR2 SYGVKD. The CDR3 has 15 amino acids. V lost 7 bases and J lost 1; bases outside the gene matches: 5. Here the CDR3 DNA reads TGTGCCATCACCGCCCTAGCGGGGAACACCGGGGAGCTGTTTTTT. It translates to CAITALAGNTGELFF.

This clonotype was picked up a small number of times. The chain carries TRBV11-2 and TRBJ1-4; TRBD1 agrees at 7 bases. The CDR3 covers 15 residues. The J segment lost 0 bases and the V segment lost 4 bases, leaving 2 bases of the junction unmatched. Germline V gene sequence: CDR1 SGHAT, CDR2 FQNNGV. The CDR3 nucleotides are TGTGCCAGCAGCTCGGGGACAGCAACTAATGAAAAACTGTTTTTT. This translates into CASSSGTATNEKLFF.

This clonotype was seen ten or more times. V gene TRBV30 combines with J gene TRBJ2-4; 7 nucleotides match TRBD1. The ends lost 5 bases at V and 6 bases at J; junction bases unmatched: 7. CDR3 length equals 13 residues. Germline V gene lookup returns CDR1 GTSNPN and CDR2 SVGIG (reference sequence). The CDR3 here is CAWARPGGNIQYF. Written as DNA, the CDR3 is TGTGCCTGGGCTCGTCCAGGGGGAAACATTCAGTACTTC.

This clonotype was counted many times. V and J are TRBV7-2 and TRBJ1-1; TRBD1 matches 7 bases. CDR3 length: 15 residues. The J segment lost 4 bases and the V segment lost 8 bases, leaving 13 bases of the junction unmatched. The germline CDR1 and CDR2 sequences are SGHTA and FQGNSA. The CDR3 region has the DNA TGTGCCAGCCTCAATCCCTACAGGGGTATCACTGAAGCTTTCTTT. Amino acids: CASLNPYRGITEAFF.